This T cell receptor beta chain was retrieved from a study of T cells in Graves' hyperthyroidism and ophthalmopathy. Graves' hyperthyroidism is called stable when ophthalmopathy does not progress within 18 months. Amplified regions were TCR beta CDR3 sequences from RNA transcripts. The HTBI primer set served for first-round RT-PCR of the TCR CDR3. TCRdb reprocessed the multiplex PCR reads with MiXCR, giving one entry per CDR3 protein. The profile shows 300,000 to 400,000 distinct CDR3 sequences, around 14% of them singletons. CDR3 size: 14 residues. The V end lost 0 bases, the J end lost 4 bases, and 11 bases lay between the germline ends. In germline, CDR1 is SGDLS, CDR2 YYNGEE.

The specimen was blood. This chain uses TRBV9 with TRBJ2-7; D is undetermined. The receptor's source is a young woman with Graves' hyperthyroidism. The CDR3 spells CASSVEGLPYEQYF. The CDR3 bases are TGTGCCAGCAGCGTAGAGGGCCTCCCTTACGAGCAGTACTTC.